The clone carrying this T cell receptor beta chain was counted ten times or more. The antigen is undetermined. In TCRdb, the 5' RACE reads were re-called with MiXCR into one record per CDR3 protein. The profile shows hundreds of thousands of distinct CDR3 sequences, approximately 8.3% of them singletons. The data stem from a study of identical twins. Findings of the study overall: Insertion counts were lower in abundant cord blood beta clonotypes, a trend that memory repertoires did not show. The study based its conclusions on cross-sectional statistical analysis and did not follow the same donors.

These data are also associated with another study on yellow fever vaccine responses in identical twins.

Input material: memory (CD45RO+) T cells sorted from blood. The TCR sequence derives from a woman aged 18-29 years in good health.

CDR3 sequence: CASSPPPGLGNSYEQYF. CDR3 DNA: TGTGCCAGCAGCCCGCCTCCGGGACTAGGGAACTCCTACGAGCAGTACTTC. The chain recombines TRBV7-9 with TRBJ2-7; 8 nucleotides line up with TRBD2. CDR3 length equals 17 residues. Germline CDR1 is SEHNR and CDR2 is FQNEAQ (reference sequence). V dropped 5 bases and J dropped 0; count of bases not matched to a gene: 12.